The rows below give T cell receptor beta chains drawn from one sample of a study of cytomegalovirus exposure and HLA in healthy donors. Repertoires were generated with immunoSEQ multiplex PCR, while TCRdb's copy carries only in-frame clones and drops some. The table for this sample gives around 200,000 clones. Sequenced: PBMCs. Source of these receptors: a girl aged 2 to 10 in good health and CMV-seropositive. CDR3s include the opening cysteine and the closing phenylalanine or tryptophan. D genes are given only for firm matches.

J,D,V,CDR3,DNA
TRBJ1-5,.,TRBV28,CASIPPTDPLNQPQHF,TGTGCCAGCATACCACCGACAGACCCCCTCAATCAGCCCCAGCATTTT
TRBJ2-3,.,TRBV13,CASSPQRDTQYF,TGTGCCAGCAGCCCCCAGAGGGATACGCAGTATTTT
TRBJ2-3,.,TRBV12-5,CASGPRGRGTSTDTQYF,TGTGCTAGTGGCCCACGGGGTCGCGGGACTAGCACAGATACGCAGTATTTT
TRBJ2-3,.,TRBV28,CASNYPSHDTQYF,TGTGCCAGCAACTACCCTAGCCACGATACGCAGTATTTT
TRBJ2-1,.,TRBV6-7,CASSYLEVGEQFF,TGTGCCAGCAGTTACTTGGAGGTGGGCGAGCAGTTCTTC
TRBJ2-2,.,TRBV7-3,CASSPRGRGNTGELFF,TGTGCCAGCAGTCCTAGGGGGAGGGGCAACACCGGGGAGCTGTTTTTT
TRBJ1-5,.,TRBV15,CATSRGTVPNQPQHF,TGTGCCACCAGCAGAGGGACAGTCCCCAATCAGCCCCAGCATTTT
TRBJ1-1,TRBD1,TRBV28,CASSWGGSGTGSVSRAFF,TGTGCCAGCTCCTGGGGGGGGTCCGGGACAGGGAGCGTATCGAGGGCTTTCTTT
TRBJ1-1,.,TRBV23-1,CASSQIPNGGNTEAFF,TGCGCCAGCAGTCAAATCCCGAACGGAGGGAACACTGAAGCTTTCTTT
TRBJ1-1,TRBD1,TRBV20-1,CSATGSEAFF,TGCAGTGCGACAGGGTCTGAAGCTTTCTTT
TRBJ2-1,.,TRBV28,CASSLPGSYNEQFF,TGTGCCAGCAGCCTCCCCGGCTCCTACAATGAGCAGTTCTTC
TRBJ2-1,TRBD2,TRBV28,CASSLGLGYNEQFF,TGTGCCAGCAGTTTGGGACTAGGCTACAATGAGCAGTTCTTC
TRBJ2-1,.,TRBV7-9,CASSPGLARNEQFF,TGTGCCAGCAGCCCTGGGCTAGCGCGGAATGAGCAGTTCTTC
TRBJ1-2,.,TRBV6-1,CASSETGKANYGYTF,TGTGCCAGCAGTGAAACGGGGAAAGCTAACTATGGCTACACCTTC
TRBJ2-5,.,TRBV7-2,CASIEYIKELGGTQYF,TGTGCCAGCATTGAGTATATTAAGGAGCTCGGGGGGACCCAGTACTTC
TRBJ2-3,TRBD2,TRBV5-1,CASSYYLAGDTDTQYF,TGCGCCAGCAGCTATTATCTAGCGGGAGACACAGATACGCAGTATTTT
TRBJ2-6,.,TRBV15,CATSRDRAGVGWANVLTF,TGTGCCACCAGCAGAGATCGGGCAGGGGTTGGCTGGGCCAACGTCCTGACTTTC
TRBJ2-1,TRBD1,TRBV5-1,CASSSEGGVGQFF,TGCGCCAGCAGCTCTGAAGGGGGCGTGGGGCAGTTCTTC
TRBJ2-7,TRBD1,TRBV7-2,CASSSGQMGGQGSYF,TGTGCCAGCAGCTCTGGCCAGATGGGAGGACAGGGTTCATACTTC
TRBJ1-1,.,TRBV19,CASSPLRATNTEAFF,TGTGCCAGTAGTCCTCTCAGGGCTACGAACACTGAAGCTTTCTTT
TRBJ1-1,TRBD1,TRBV7-9,CASSYRLGGKEAFF,TGTGCCAGCAGCTATCGATTAGGGGGCAAGGAAGCTTTCTTT
TRBJ1-1,.,TRBV28,CASSWYRAVKTEAFF,TGTGCCAGCAGTTGGTACAGGGCGGTGAAAACTGAAGCTTTCTTT
TRBJ1-1,TRBD1,TRBV6-5,CASSYTGGWSTEAFF,TGTGCCAGCAGTTACACAGGGGGATGGTCCACTGAAGCTTTCTTT
TRBJ2-7,TRBD1,TRBV15,CATSDSEGAGYEQYF,TGTGCCACCAGCGACTCTGAGGGGGCAGGCTACGAGCAGTACTTC
TRBJ2-5,TRBD2,TRBV29-1,CSVGTSDSQYF,TGCAGCGTTGGGACTAGTGATTCCCAGTACTTC
TRBJ2-5,.,TRBV6-1,CASSEWQALKQETQYF,TGTGCCAGCAGTGAATGGCAGGCCCTCAAACAAGAGACCCAGTACTTC
TRBJ1-2,.,TRBV28,CASSFTSWDTVNYGYTF,TGTGCCAGCAGTTTTACCAGCTGGGACACGGTTAACTATGGCTACACCTTC
TRBJ2-5,.,TRBV28,CASSLLAGRETQYF,TGTGCCAGCAGTTTGCTAGCCGGAAGAGAGACCCAGTACTTC
TRBJ1-4,TRBD1,TRBV7-2,CASSPGQGAGEKLFF,TGTGCCAGCAGTCCAGGGCAGGGGGCAGGTGAAAAACTGTTTTTT
TRBJ1-2,TRBD1,TRBV28,CASSTPGQGSGYTF,TGTGCCAGCAGCACTCCGGGACAGGGATCTGGCTACACCTTC
TRBJ2-5,TRBD2,TRBV14,CASRPSGSFPLEQYF,TGTGCCAGCAGGCCTAGCGGGAGCTTCCCCTTGGAGCAGTACTTC
TRBJ1-5,.,TRBV6-5,CASSPHRINQPQHF,TGTGCCAGCTCCCCTCACAGGATCAATCAGCCCCAGCATTTT
TRBJ2-7,.,TRBV6-4,CASSPEPNPYEQYF,TGTGCCAGCAGCCCCGAGCCGAACCCCTACGAGCAGTACTTC
TRBJ2-2,TRBD2,TRBV19,CASTGLANTGELFF,TGTGCCAGTACAGGACTAGCGAACACCGGGGAGCTGTTTTTT